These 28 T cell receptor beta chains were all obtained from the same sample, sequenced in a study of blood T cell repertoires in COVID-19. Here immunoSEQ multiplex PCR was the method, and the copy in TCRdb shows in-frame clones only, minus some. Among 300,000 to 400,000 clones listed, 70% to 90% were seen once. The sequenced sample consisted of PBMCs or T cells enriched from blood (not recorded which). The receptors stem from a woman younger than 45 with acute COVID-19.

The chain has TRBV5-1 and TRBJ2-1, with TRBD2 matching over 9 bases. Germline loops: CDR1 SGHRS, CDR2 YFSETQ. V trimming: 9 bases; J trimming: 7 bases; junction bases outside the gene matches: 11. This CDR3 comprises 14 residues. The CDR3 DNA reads TGCGCCACCAGTGACCCTAGCGGGGTAAATGAGCAGTTCTTC. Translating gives CATSDPSGVNEQFF.

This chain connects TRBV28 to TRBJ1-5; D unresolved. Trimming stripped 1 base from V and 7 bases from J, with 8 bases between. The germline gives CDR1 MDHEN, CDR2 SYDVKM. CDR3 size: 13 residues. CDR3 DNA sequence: TGTGCCAGCAGTTTATCTCGGGTACAGCCCCAGCATTTT. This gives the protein CASSLSRVQPQHF.

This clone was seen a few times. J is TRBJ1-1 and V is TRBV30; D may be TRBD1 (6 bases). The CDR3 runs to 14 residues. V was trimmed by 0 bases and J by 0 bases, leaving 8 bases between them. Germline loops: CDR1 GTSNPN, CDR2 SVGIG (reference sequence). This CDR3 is CAWSVQGLNTEAFF. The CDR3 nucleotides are TGTGCCTGGAGTGTACAGGGCCTGAACACTGAAGCTTTCTTT.

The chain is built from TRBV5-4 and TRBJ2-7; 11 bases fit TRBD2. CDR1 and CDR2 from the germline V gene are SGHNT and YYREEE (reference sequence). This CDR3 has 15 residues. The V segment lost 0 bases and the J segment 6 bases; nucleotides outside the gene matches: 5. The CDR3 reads CASSLASGGFGEQYF. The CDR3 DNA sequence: TGTGCCAGCAGCTTGGCTAGCGGGGGGTTTGGCGAGCAGTACTTC.

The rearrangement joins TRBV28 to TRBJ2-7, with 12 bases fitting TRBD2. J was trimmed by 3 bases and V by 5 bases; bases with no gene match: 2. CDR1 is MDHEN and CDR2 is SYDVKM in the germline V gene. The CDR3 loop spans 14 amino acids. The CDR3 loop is CASSLAGGGYEQYF. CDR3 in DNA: TGTGCCAGCAGTCTAGCGGGGGGGGGCTACGAGCAGTACTTC.

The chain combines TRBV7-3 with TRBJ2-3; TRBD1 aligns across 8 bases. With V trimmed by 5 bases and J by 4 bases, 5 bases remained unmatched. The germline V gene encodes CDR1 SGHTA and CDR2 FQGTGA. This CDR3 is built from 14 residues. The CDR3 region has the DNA TGTGCCAGCAGCCCCCAGACAGGGGCAGATACGCAGTATTTT. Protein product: CASSPQTGADTQYF.

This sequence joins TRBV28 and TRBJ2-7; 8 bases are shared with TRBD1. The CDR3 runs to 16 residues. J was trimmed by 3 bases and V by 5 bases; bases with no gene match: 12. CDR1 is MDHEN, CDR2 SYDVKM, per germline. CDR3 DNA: TGTGCCAGCAGTACTACCTACAGGGGGAAACACTACGAGCAGTACTTC. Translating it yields CASSTTYRGKHYEQYF.

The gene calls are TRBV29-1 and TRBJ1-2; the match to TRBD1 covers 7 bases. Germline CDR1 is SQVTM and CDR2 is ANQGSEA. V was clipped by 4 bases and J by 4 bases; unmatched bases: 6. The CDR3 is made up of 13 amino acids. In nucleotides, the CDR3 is TGCAGCGTTGGGGGGACAGCGATCTATGGCTACACCTTC. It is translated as CSVGGTAIYGYTF. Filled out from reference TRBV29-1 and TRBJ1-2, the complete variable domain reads SAVISQKPSRDICQRGTSLTIQCQVDSQVTMMFWYRQQPGQSLTLIATANQGSEATYESGFVIDKFPISRPNLTFSTLTVSNMSPEDSSIYLCSVGGTAIYGYTFGSGTRLTVV.

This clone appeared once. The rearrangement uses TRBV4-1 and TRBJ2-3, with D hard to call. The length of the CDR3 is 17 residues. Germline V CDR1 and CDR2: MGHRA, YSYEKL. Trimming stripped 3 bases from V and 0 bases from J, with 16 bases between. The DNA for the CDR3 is TGCGCCAGCAGCCATCCCCAACGAACTGGTAGCACAGATACGCAGTATTTT. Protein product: CASSHPQRTGSTDTQYF.

The CDR3 loop reads CASTLDRGQAFF. CDR3 DNA: TGTGCCAGCACCCTGGACAGGGGGCAAGCTTTCTTT. The J gene is TRBJ1-1, the V gene TRBV12-3 or TRBV12-4; TRBD1 aligns across 11 bases. V was clipped by 7 bases and J by 9 bases; unmatched bases: 4. This CDR3 has 12 amino acids.

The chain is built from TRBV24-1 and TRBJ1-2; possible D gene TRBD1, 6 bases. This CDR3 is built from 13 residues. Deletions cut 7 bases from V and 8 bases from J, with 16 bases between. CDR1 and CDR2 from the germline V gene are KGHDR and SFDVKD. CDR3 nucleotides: TGTGCCACCAGCGGACCCTGGACAGACGGCTACACCTTC. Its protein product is CATSGPWTDGYTF.

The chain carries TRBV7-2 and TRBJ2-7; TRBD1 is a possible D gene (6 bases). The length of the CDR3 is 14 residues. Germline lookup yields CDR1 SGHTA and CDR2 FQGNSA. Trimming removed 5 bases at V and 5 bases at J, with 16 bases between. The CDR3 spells CASSTGQPFNEQYF. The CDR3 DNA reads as TGTGCCAGCAGCACCGGACAGCCCTTCAACGAGCAGTACTTC.

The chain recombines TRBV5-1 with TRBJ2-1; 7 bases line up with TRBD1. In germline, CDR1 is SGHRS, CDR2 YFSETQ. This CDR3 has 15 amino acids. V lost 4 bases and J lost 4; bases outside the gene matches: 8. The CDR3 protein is CASSVDGTDYNEQFF. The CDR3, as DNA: TGCGCCAGCAGCGTTGACGGGACAGATTACAATGAGCAGTTCTTC.

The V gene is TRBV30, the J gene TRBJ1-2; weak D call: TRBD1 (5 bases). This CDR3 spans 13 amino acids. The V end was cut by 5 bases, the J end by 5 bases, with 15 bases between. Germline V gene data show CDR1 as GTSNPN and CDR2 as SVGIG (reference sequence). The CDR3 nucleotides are TGTGCCTGGGGCCGCGGGGGGAAATATGGCTACACCTTC. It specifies CAWGRGGKYGYTF.

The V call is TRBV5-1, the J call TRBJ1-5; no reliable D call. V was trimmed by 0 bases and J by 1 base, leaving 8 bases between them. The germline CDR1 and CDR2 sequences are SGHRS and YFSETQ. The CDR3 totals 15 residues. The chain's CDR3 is CASSLGTESNQPQHF. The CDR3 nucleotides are TGCGCCAGCAGCTTGGGTACTGAAAGCAATCAGCCCCAGCATTTT.

This CDR3 is CASSQEGGAAYNEQFF. The DNA of the CDR3 is TGTGCCAGCAGCCAGGAGGGGGGGGCGGCCTACAATGAGCAGTTCTTC. The chain carries TRBV14 and TRBJ2-1; the D gene is possibly TRBD2 (7 bases). V lost 3 bases to trimming and J lost 2 bases, with 14 bases between them. CDR1 SGHDN and CDR2 FVKESK come from the germline V gene. The CDR3 totals 16 residues.

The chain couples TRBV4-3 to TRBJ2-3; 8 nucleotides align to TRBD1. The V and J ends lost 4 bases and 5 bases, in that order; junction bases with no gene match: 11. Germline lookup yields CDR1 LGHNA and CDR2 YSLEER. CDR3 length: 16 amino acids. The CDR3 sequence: CASSLDLAGGQDTQYF. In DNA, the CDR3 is TGCGCCAGCAGCCTAGATCTGGCAGGGGGCCAAGATACGCAGTATTTT.

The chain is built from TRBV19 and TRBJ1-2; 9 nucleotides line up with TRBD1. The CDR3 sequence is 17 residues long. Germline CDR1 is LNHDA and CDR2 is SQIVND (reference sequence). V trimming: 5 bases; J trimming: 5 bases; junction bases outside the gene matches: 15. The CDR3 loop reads CASSGGFGTGMRYGYTF. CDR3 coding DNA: TGTGCCAGTAGTGGGGGGTTCGGGACAGGGATGCGGTATGGCTACACCTTC.

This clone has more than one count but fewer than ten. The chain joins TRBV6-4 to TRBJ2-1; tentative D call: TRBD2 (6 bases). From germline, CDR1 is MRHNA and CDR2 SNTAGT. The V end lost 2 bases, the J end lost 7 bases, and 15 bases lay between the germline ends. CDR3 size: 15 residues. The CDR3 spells CASSDVAGSGNEQFF. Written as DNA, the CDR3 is TGTGCCAGCAGTGACGTGGCGGGGTCGGGGAATGAGCAGTTCTTC.

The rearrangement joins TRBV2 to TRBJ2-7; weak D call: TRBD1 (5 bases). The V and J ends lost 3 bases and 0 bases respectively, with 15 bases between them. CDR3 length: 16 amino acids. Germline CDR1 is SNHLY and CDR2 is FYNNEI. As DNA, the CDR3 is TGTGCCAGCAGTGAGCTGGGTCAGGGTGGCTCCTACGAGCAGTACTTC. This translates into CASSELGQGGSYEQYF.

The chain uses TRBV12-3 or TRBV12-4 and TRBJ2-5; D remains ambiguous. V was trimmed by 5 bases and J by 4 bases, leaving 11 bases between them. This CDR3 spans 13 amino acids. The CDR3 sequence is CASSMSNLETQYF. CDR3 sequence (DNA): TGTGCCAGCAGTATGAGCAATCTAGAGACCCAGTACTTC.

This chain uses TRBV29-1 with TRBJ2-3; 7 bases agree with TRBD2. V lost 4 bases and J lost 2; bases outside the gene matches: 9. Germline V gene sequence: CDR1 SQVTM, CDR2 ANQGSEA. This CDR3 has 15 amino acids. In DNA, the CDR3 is TGCAGCGTTGTGCTAGCGGAAGACCTCACAGATACGCAGTATTTT. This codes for CSVVLAEDLTDTQYF.

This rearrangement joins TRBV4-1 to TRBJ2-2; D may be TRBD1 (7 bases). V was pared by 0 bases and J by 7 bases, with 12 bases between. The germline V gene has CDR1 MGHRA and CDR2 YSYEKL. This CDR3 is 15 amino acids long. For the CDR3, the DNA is TGCGCCAGCAGCCAAGAGGCAGGGGGGATCGGGGAGCTGTTTTTT. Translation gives CASSQEAGGIGELFF.

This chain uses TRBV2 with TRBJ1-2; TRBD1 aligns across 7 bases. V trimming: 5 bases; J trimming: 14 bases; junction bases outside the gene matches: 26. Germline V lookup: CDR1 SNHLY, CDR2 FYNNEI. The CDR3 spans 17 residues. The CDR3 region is CASSRGQGVAYGQIGTF. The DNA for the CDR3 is TGTGCCAGCAGTCGGGGGCAGGGGGTGGCGTACGGACAAATCGGGACCTTC.

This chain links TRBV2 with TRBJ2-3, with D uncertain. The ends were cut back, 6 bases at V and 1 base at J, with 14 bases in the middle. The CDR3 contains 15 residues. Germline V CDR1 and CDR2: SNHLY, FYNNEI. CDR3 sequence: CASRDSPTRTDTQYF. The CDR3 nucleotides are TGTGCCAGCAGGGATAGCCCTACTCGCACAGATACGCAGTATTTT.

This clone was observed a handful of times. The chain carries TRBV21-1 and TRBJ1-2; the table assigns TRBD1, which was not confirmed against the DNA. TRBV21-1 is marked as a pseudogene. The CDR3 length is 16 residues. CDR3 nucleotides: TGTGCCAGCAGCAGTATGCGCCCCCATCAGGTCTATGGCTACACCTTC. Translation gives CASSSMRPHQVYGYTF.

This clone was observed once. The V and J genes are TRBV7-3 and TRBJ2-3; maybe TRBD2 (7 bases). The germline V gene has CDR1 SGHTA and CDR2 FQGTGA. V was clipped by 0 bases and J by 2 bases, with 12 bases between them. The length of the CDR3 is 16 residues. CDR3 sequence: CASSLTAGASTDTQYF. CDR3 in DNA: TGTGCCAGCAGCTTAACGGCGGGGGCCTCCACAGATACGCAGTATTTT.

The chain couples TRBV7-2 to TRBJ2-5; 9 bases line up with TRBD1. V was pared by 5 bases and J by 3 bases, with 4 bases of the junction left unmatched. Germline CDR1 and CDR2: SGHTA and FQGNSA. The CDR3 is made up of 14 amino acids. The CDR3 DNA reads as TGTGCCAGCAGCGCCGGACAGGGGAAAGAGACCCAGTACTTC. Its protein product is CASSAGQGKETQYF.